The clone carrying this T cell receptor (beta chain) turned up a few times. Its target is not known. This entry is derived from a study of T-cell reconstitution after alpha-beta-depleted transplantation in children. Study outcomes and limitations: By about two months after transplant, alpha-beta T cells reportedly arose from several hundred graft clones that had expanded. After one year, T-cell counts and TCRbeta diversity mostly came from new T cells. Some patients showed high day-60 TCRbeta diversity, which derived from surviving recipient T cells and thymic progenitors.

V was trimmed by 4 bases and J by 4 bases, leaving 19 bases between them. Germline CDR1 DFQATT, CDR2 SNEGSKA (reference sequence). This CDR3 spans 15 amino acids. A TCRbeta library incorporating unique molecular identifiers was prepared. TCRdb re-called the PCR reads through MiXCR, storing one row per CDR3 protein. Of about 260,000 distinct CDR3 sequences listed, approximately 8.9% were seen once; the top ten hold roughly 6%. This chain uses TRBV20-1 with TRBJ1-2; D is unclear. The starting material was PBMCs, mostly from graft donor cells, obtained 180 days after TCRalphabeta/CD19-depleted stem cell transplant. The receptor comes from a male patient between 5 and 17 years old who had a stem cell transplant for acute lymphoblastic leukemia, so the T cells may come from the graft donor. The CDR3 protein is CSATQLHDRFYGYTF. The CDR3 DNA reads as TGCAGTGCTACGCAGCTCCACGACCGCTTCTATGGCTACACCTTC.